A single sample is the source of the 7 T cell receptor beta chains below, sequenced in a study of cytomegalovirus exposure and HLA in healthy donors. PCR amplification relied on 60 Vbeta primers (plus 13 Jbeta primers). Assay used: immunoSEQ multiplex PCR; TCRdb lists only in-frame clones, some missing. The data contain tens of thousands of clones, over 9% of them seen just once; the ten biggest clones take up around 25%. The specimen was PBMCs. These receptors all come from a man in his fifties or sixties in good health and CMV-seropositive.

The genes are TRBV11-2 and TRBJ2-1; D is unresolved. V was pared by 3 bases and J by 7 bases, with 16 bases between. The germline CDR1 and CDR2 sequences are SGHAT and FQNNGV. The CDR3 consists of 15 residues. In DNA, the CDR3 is TGTGCCAGCAGCTTTGGGCTAAACAATAATAATGAGCAGTTCTTC. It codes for CASSFGLNNNNEQFF.

CDR3 amino acids: CASSPLGVGRETQYF. In nucleotides, the CDR3 is TGTGCCAGCAGTCCCCTCGGGGTAGGAAGAGAGACCCAGTACTTC. The V gene is TRBV28, the J gene TRBJ2-5; TRBD2 is a possible D gene (5 bases). This CDR3 spans 15 amino acids. The V end was cut by 5 bases, the J end by 4 bases, with 17 bases between. CDR1 and CDR2 from the germline V gene are MDHEN and SYDVKM.

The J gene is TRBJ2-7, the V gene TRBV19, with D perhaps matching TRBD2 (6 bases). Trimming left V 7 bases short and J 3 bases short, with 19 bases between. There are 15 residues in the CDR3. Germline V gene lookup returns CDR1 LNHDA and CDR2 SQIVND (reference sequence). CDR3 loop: CASTPGPGGYYEQYF. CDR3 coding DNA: TGTGCCAGTACGCCCGGGCCTGGGGGGTACTACGAGCAGTACTTC.

CDR3 bases: TGTGCCATCAGACTCCCCCTCGGAGCGGGAGGGACTAACACCGGGGAGCTGTTTTTT. This translates into CAIRLPLGAGGTNTGELFF. The chain links TRBV10-3 to TRBJ2-2; 10 positions agree with TRBD2. With 6 bases clipped from V and 2 bases from J, the junction kept 15 bases outside the gene matches. The CDR3 has 19 amino acids. Germline V gene data show CDR1 as ENHRY and CDR2 as SYGVKD.

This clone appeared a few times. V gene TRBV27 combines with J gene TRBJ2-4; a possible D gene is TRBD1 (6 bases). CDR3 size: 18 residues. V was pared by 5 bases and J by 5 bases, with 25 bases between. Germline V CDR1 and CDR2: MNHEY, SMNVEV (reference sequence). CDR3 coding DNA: TGTGCCAGCAGTCGCCAGGGGCAGGGGATCTACACTGAAAACATTCAGTACTTC. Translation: CASSRQGQGIYTENIQYF.

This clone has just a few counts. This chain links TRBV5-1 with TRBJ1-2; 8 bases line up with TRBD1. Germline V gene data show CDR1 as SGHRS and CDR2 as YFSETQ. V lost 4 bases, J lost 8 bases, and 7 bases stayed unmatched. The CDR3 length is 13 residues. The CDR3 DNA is TGCGCCAGCAGCATGACAGGGGTTGAGGGCTACACCTTC. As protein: CASSMTGVEGYTF.

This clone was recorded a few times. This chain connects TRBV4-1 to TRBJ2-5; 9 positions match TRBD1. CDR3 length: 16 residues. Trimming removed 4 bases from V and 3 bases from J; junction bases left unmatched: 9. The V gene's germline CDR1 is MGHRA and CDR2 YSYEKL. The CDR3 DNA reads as TGCGCCAGCAGCCTGGGACAGGGATTCACAAAAGAGACCCAGTACTTC. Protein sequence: CASSLGQGFTKETQYF.